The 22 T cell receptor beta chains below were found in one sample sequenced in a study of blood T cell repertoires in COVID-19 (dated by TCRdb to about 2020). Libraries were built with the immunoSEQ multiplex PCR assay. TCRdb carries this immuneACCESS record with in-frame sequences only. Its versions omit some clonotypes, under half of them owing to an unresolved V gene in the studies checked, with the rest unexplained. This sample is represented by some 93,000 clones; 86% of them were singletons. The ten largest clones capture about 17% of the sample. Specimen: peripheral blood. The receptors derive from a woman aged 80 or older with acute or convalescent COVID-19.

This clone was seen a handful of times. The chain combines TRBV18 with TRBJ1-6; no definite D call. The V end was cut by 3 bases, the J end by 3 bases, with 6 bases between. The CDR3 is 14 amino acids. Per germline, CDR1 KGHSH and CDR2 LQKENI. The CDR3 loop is CASSPTDYNSPLHF. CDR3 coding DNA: TGTGCCAGCTCACCTACAGACTATAATTCACCCCTCCACTTT.

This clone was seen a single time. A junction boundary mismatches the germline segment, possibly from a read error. DNA for the CDR3: TGTGCCACCAGTGATCCCCGAGGGAATGAACAGTTCTTC. As protein: CATSDPRGNEQFF. The J gene is TRBJ2-1, the V gene TRBV24-1, with D maybe TRBD2 (5 bases). Looked up from germline, CDR1 is KGHDR and CDR2 is SFDVKD. The CDR3 contains 13 residues.

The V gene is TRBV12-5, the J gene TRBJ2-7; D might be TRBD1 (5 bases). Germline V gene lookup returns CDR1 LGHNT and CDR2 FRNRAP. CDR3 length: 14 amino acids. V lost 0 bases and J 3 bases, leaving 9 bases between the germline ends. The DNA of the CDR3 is TGTGCTAGTGGTTTGGTACCGACAGACTACGAGCAGTACTTC. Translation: CASGLVPTDYEQYF.

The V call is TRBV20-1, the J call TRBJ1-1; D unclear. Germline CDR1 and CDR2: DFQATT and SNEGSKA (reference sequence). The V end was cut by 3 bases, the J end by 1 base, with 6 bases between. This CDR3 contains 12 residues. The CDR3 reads CSASSGNTEAFF. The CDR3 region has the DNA TGCAGTGCTAGTAGCGGGAACACTGAAGCTTTCTTT.

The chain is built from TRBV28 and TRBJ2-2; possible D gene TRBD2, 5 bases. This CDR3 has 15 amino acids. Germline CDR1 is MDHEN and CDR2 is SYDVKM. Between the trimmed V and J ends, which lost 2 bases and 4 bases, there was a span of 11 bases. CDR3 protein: CASSLPSRGTGELFF. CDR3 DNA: TGTGCCAGCAGTTTACCAAGTCGGGGCACCGGGGAGCTGTTTTTT.

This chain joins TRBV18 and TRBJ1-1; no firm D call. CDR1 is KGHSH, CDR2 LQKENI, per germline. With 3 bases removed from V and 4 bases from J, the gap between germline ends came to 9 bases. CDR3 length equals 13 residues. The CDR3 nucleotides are TGTGCCAGCTCACCGGGCGAAGCCACTGAAGCTTTCTTT. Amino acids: CASSPGEATEAFF.

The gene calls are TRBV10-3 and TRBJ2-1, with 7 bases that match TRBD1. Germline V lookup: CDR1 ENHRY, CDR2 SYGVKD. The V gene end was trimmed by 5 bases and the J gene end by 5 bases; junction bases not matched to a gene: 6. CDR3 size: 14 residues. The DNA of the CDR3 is TGTGCCATCAGTCTACAGGGGCACGACAATGAGCAGTTCTTC. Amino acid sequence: CAISLQGHDNEQFF.

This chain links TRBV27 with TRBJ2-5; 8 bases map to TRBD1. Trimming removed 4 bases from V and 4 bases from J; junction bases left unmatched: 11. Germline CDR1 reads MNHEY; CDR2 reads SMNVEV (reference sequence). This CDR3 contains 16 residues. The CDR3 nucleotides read TGTGCCAGCAGTTCATTGAGGACAGGGCGGGGAGAGACCCAGTACTTC. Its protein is CASSSLRTGRGETQYF.

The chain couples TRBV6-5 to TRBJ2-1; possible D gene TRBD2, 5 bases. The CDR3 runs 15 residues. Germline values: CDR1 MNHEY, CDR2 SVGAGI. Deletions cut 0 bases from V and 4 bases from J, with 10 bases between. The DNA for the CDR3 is TGTGCCAGCAGTTACTCGAGGGCAGGATACAATGAGCAGTTCTTC. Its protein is CASSYSRAGYNEQFF.

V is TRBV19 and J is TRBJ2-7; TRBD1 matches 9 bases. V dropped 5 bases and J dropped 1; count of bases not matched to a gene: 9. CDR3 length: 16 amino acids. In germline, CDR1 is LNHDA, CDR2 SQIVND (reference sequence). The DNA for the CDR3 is TGTGCCAGTAGTCCCCGAGCCGGGACAGGGTCCTACGAGCAGTACTTC. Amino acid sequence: CASSPRAGTGSYEQYF.

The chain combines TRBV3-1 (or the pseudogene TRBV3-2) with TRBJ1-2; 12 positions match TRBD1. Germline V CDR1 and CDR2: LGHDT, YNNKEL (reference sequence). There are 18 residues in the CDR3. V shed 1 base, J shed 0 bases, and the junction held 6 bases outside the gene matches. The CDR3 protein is CASSQVRDRGRTNYGYTF. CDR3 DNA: TGTGCCAGCAGCCAAGTGAGGGACAGGGGGCGGACTAACTATGGCTACACCTTC.

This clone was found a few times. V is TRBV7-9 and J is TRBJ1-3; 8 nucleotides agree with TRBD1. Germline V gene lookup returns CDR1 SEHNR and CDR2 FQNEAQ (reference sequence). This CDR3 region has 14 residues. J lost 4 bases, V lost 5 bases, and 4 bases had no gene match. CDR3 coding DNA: TGTGCCAGCAGCCTGGACAGGGTAGGAAACACCATATATTTT. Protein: CASSLDRVGNTIYF. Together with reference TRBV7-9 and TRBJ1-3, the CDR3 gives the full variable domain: DTGVSQNPRHKITKRGQNVTFRCDPISEHNRLYWYRQTLGQGPEFLTYFQNEAQLEKSRLLSDRFSAERPKGSFSTLEIQRTEQGDSAMYLCASSLDRVGNTIYFGEGSWLTVV.

The CDR3 coding sequence is TGCGCCAGCAGCTTTAATGAGGGTGGGCGAGAGACCCAGTACTTC. Translated: CASSFNEGGRETQYF. The chain employs TRBV5-1 and TRBJ2-5; TRBD2 might be the D (5 bases). The ends were cut back, 2 bases at V and 4 bases at J, with 15 bases in the middle. Germline CDR1 is SGHRS and CDR2 is YFSETQ. This CDR3 has 15 residues.

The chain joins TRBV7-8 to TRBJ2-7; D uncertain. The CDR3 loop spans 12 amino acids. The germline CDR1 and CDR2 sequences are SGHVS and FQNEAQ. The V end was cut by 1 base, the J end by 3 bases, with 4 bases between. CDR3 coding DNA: TGTGCCAGCAGCTTAGTAGACTACGAGCAGTACTTC. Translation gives CASSLVDYEQYF.

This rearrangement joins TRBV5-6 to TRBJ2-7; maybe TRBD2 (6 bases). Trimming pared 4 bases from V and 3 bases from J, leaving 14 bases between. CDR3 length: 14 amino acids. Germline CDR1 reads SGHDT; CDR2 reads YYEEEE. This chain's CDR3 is CASSIGGGLYEQYF. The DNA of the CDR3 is TGTGCCAGCAGCATTGGAGGAGGGCTCTACGAGCAGTACTTC. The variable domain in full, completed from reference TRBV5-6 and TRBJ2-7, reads DAGVTQSPTHLIKTRGQQVTLRCSPKSGHDTVSWYQQALGQGPQFIFQYYEEEERQRGNFPDRFSGHQFPNYSSELNVNALLLGDSALYLCASSIGGGLYEQYFGPGTRLTVT.

The CDR3 spells CATTYQETQYF. CDR3 in DNA: TGTGCCACCACTTACCAAGAGACCCAGTACTTC. This chain uses TRBV18 with TRBJ2-5; the D is unclear. CDR3 size: 11 residues. The V end lost 10 bases, the J end lost 0 bases, and 6 bases lay between the germline ends. Germline lookup yields CDR1 KGHSH and CDR2 LQKENI.

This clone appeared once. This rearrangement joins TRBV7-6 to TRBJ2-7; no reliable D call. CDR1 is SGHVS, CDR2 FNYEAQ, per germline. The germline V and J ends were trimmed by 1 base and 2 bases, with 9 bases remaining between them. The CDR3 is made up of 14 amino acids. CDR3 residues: CASSLGNSPYEQYF. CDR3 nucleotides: TGTGCCAGCAGCTTAGGTAACAGCCCCTACGAGCAGTACTTC.

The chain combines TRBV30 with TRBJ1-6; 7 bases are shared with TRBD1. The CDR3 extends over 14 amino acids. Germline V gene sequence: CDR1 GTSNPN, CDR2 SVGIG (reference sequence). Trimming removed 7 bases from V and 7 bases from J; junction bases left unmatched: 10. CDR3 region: CASSKGGRNSPLHF. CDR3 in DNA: TGTGCCTCCTCCAAAGGGGGCAGGAATTCACCCCTCCACTTT.

CDR3 sequence: CASSQGNYGYTF. The CDR3 nucleotides read TGTGCCAGCAGCCAGGGTAACTATGGCTACACCTTC. The chain employs TRBV12-3 or TRBV12-4 and TRBJ1-2, with a weak D call TRBD1 (5 bases). This CDR3 comprises 12 residues. V was cut by 6 bases and J by 1 base, with 6 bases left in between.

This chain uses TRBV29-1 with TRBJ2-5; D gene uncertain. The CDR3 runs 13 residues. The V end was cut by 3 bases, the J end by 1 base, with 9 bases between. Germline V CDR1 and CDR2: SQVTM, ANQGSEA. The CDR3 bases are TGCAGCGTTGATCGCGGCGTCCAAGAGACCCAGTACTTC. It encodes CSVDRGVQETQYF.

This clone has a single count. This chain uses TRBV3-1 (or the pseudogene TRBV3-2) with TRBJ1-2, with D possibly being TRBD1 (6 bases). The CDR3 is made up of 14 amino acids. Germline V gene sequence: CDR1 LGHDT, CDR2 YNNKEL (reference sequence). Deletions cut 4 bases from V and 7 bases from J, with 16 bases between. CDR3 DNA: TGTGCCAGCAGCCGAGGAGTCGGGGGGCTTGGCTACACCTTC. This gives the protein CASSRGVGGLGYTF.

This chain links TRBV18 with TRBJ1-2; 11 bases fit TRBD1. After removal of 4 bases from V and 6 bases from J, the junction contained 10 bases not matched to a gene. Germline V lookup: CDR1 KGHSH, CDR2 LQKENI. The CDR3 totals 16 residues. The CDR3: CASSLLGQGAVDGYTF. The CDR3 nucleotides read TGTGCCAGCTCACTACTTGGACAGGGGGCGGTAGATGGCTACACCTTC.